This TCR beta chain was recorded in a study of tumor-infiltrating lymphocytes in oesophageal squamous cell carcinoma. TCRdb recomputed calls from the PCR reads with MiXCR, one row per CDR3 protein. The sample contains over 20,000 distinct CDR3 sequences, around two fifths of which appear only once. V was clipped by 6 bases and J by 2 bases, with 8 bases between them. CDR3 length: 13 amino acids. CDR1 is MNHNS, CDR2 SASEGT, per germline. This TCR derives from a male donor with esophageal squamous cell carcinoma. The sequencing sample was made of esophageal tumor tissue. V usage is TRBV6-1 and J usage is TRBJ1-5; D unclear. This CDR3 reads CASSMEGNQPQHF. CDR3 bases: TGTGCCAGCAGCATGGAGGGCAATCAGCCCCAGCATTTT.